A selection of T cell receptor beta chains follows, all from one sample in a study of blood T cells in healthy people across ages. TCRdb re-called the 5' RACE reads through MiXCR, storing one row per CDR3 protein. This table holds about 540,000 distinct CDR3 sequences, 20% to 30% found once. This sample was shared with a second study, whose subject was T cells of mothers and their children.

Material for sequencing was blood. All receptors derive from a boy younger than 18 in good health. Each CDR3 is given with its conserved first and last residue. D genes are given only for firm matches. Clone sizes are given selectively: once, few, many, or a class where the clone is expanded.

len,j_gene,v_gene,abundance,d_gene,CDR3nt,CDR3aa
11,TRBJ1-2,TRBV28,few,-,TGTGCCAGCAGCGTAGAGGGCGGCTACACCTTC,CASSVEGGYTF
13,TRBJ1-4,TRBV6-6,few,-,TGTGCCAGCAGCCCGGCGGGTAACGAAAAACTGTTTTTT,CASSPAGNEKLFF
15,TRBJ2-1,TRBV4-2,few,TRBD2,TGTGCCAGCACGATGGATAGCGGGATCGGGAATGAGCAGTTCTTC,CASTMDSGIGNEQFF
14,TRBJ2-3,TRBV20-1,-,TRBD2,TGCAGTGCTAGTCCTAGCGGATACACAGATACGCAGTATTTT,CSASPSGYTDTQYF
16,TRBJ2-1,TRBV12-5,few,-,TGTGCTAGTGGCCTGGGCCTAGGGGGGTCCTACAATGAGCAGTTCTTC,CASGLGLGGSYNEQFF
12,TRBJ1-6,TRBV7-2,few,-,TGTGCCAGCAGCGCTAGCCAGGGGCCCCTCCACTTT,CASSASQGPLHF
13,TRBJ1-2,TRBV3-1,-,-,TGTGCCAGCAGCCGGGACGGATTCTATGGCTACACCTTC,CASSRDGFYGYTF
14,TRBJ1-1,TRBV5-6,-,-,TGTGCCAGCAGCCCGGGGACCAGATTCCTCCAAGCTTTCTTT,CASSPGTRFLQAFF
14,TRBJ2-7,TRBV6-5,-,TRBD2,TGTGCCAGCAGTCCGCGGGAGGACTCCTACGAGCAGTACTTC,CASSPREDSYEQYF
15,TRBJ2-5,TRBV10-3,few,TRBD2,TGTGCCATCAGCCGACTAGCGGGAGGGCAAGAGACCCAGTACTTC,CAISRLAGGQETQYF
13,TRBJ2-7,TRBV4-3,few,-,TGCGCCAGCAGCCAAGATCGGCTCTTTGAGCAGCACTTC,CASSQDRLFEQHF
14,TRBJ2-5,TRBV28,few,-,TGTGCCACTGCATCGGGACGGTACCAAGAGACCCAGTACTTC,CATASGRYQETQYF
15,TRBJ2-1,TRBV7-2,-,TRBD2,TGTGCCAGCAGCTTAGCGGGAGCGGGGGTGGATGAGCAGTTCTTC,CASSLAGAGVDEQFF
16,TRBJ2-5,TRBV7-2,-,TRBD2,TGTGCCAGCGGGCGGCTTTCTAGCGGGGGGTTGGGGACCCAGTACTTC,CASGRLSSGGLGTQYF
14,TRBJ1-2,TRBV27,-,-,TGTGCCAGCAGTTTCGCAGGGGAGGGGTATGGCTACACCTTC,CASSFAGEGYGYTF
16,TRBJ2-1,TRBV10-3,few,-,TGTGCCATCAGTGAGTCAGGAAAGGTATCATACAATGAGCAGTTCTTC,CAISESGKVSYNEQFF
17,TRBJ2-3,TRBV2,-,-,TGTGCCAGCAGTGCGTTCCTTTCAGGGGATTACACAGATACGCAGTATTTT,CASSAFLSGDYTDTQYF
11,TRBJ2-1,TRBV6-6,few,-,TGTGCCAGCACTGACGGTGTTGGGCAGTTCTTC,CASTDGVGQFF
14,TRBJ2-7,TRBV27,few,TRBD2,TGTGCCAGCAGCCCATCAGCGGGGGTATACGAGCAGTACTTC,CASSPSAGVYEQYF
15,TRBJ2-1,TRBV12-3/TRBV12-4,-,-,TGTGCCAGCAGTTCCCCCGGGGCTAGGGACAATGAGCAGTTCTTC,CASSSPGARDNEQFF
15,TRBJ2-2,TRBV6-2/TRBV6-3,-,TRBD2,TGTGCCAGCAGCCGACTAGCGGGAGATAACGGGGAGCTGTTTTTT,CASSRLAGDNGELFF
15,TRBJ2-7,TRBV5-1,-,-,TGCGCCAGCAGCCCTATCGCGGGGACGTCCTACGAGCAGTACTTC,CASSPIAGTSYEQYF
13,TRBJ2-1,TRBV29-1,few,-,TGCAGCGCGAAGGGGGGTATTCGGAATGAGCAGTTCTTC,CSAKGGIRNEQFF
13,TRBJ2-2,TRBV5-1,-,-,TGCGCCAGCGGCTTGTCGGGACACGGGGAGCTGTTTTTT,CASGLSGHGELFF
15,TRBJ2-3,TRBV6-5,-,-,TGTGCCAGCAGTTACGACGGGGGACTCACAGATACGCAGTATTTT,CASSYDGGLTDTQYF
16,TRBJ2-3,TRBV4-3,-,-,TGCGCCAGCAGCCAAGATCTCGGGTTCATTACAGATACGCAGTATTTT,CASSQDLGFITDTQYF
14,TRBJ1-1,TRBV11-1,few,-,TGTGCCAGCAGCCCACGAGCGGGGGGTTTAGATGCTTTCTTT,CASSPRAGGLDAFF
13,TRBJ2-3,TRBV6-4,few,-,TGTGCCAGCAGTGACCAGGAGACAGATACGCAGTATTTT,CASSDQETDTQYF
14,TRBJ1-4,TRBV4-2,-,-,TGTGCCAGCAGCCAGGGTCAGGGCCGGGAAAAACTGTTTTTT,CASSQGQGREKLFF
15,TRBJ2-3,TRBV28,few,-,TGTGCCAGCAGCCCATGGGGGGCGCCCACAGATACGCAGTATTTT,CASSPWGAPTDTQYF
19,TRBJ2-7,TRBV6-2/TRBV6-3,few,TRBD1,TGTGCCAGCAGTCAGACTAAATGGACAGGGGCGCCCAGTGGCTACGAGCAGTACTTC,CASSQTKWTGAPSGYEQYF
17,TRBJ2-7,TRBV6-2/TRBV6-3,-,TRBD2,TGTGCCAGCAGTACGTCCGGGACTAGCGGGACCTGGAACGAGCAGTACTTC,CASSTSGTSGTWNEQYF
15,TRBJ1-6,TRBV4-3,-,-,TGCGCCAGCAGCCAAGAAGCTACCGCTAGGTCACCCCTCCACTTT,CASSQEATARSPLHF
16,TRBJ2-3,TRBV3-1,few,-,TGTGCCAGCAGCCAAGATGCTGGAGCTAGCACAGATACGCAGTATTTT,CASSQDAGASTDTQYF
14,TRBJ2-5,TRBV4-3,few,TRBD1,TGCGCCAGCAGCCAAACGACAGGGTGGGAGACCCAGTACTTC,CASSQTTGWETQYF
15,TRBJ2-7,TRBV25-1,few,TRBD1,TGTGCCAGCAGTGTCGAGGGGGCCAAAGCCTACGAGCAGTACTTC,CASSVEGAKAYEQYF
13,TRBJ1-1,TRBV20-1,-,-,TGCAGTGCTAGAGGCTCTCGGTACACTGAAGCTTTCTTT,CSARGSRYTEAFF
13,TRBJ2-2,TRBV15,-,-,TGTGCCACCAGCATAGGTGGCTCCGGGGAGCTGTTTTTT,CATSIGGSGELFF
15,TRBJ2-5,TRBV6-5,-,-,TGTGCCAGCATCCCGGACAGAGGCGGATTCGGGACCCAGTACTTC,CASIPDRGGFGTQYF